Listed below are T cell receptor beta chains from one sample, sequenced in a study of blood T cell repertoires in COVID-19. TCRdb's copy holds only in-frame clones and misses some; the assay was immunoSEQ multiplex PCR. The profile shows 250,000 to 300,000 clones, about 89% of them singletons. Sequenced: peripheral blood. The receptors were gathered from a man in his forties with acute or convalescent COVID-19. CDR3s include the opening cysteine and the closing phenylalanine or tryptophan. A D gene is named only where the DNA matches it firmly. The size field is filled for only some rows; it gives once, few, many or a size class.

size	length	J	V	D	CDR3	DNA
NA	20	TRBJ1-3	TRBV7-5	NA	CARSFALGLTRRDSGNTIYF	TGTGCCAGAAGCTTCGCGTTGGGCCTTACGCGACGAGACTCTGGAAACACCATATATTTT
NA	12	TRBJ1-2	TRBV11-2	NA	CASSWGGNGYTF	TGTGCCAGCAGCTGGGGGGGTAATGGCTACACCTTC
NA	13	TRBJ1-2	TRBV6-1	NA	CASSEARRYGYTF	TGTGCCAGCAGTGAAGCGAGGCGATATGGCTACACCTTC
NA	16	TRBJ1-5	TRBV2	NA	CASSPTRLGGNQPQHF	TGTGCCAGCAGTCCCACCAGGTTAGGGGGCAATCAGCCCCAGCATTTT
NA	14	TRBJ2-7	TRBV30	TRBD2	CAWNPGGATYEQYF	TGTGCCTGGAACCCCGGGGGGGCAACCTACGAGCAGTACTTC
NA	14	TRBJ2-2	TRBV28	TRBD2	CASTPGGNTGELFF	TGTGCCAGCACCCCGGGGGGGAACACCGGGGAGCTGTTTTTT
NA	11	TRBJ1-2	TRBV11-1	NA	CASSSLYGYTF	TGTGCCAGCAGCTCCCTCTATGGCTACACCTTC
NA	13	TRBJ2-7	TRBV10-3	TRBD1	CATTDRGLVEQYF	TGTGCCACCACGGACAGGGGGCTGGTCGAGCAGTACTTC
NA	14	TRBJ1-2	TRBV15	NA	CATSRFDQGSGYTF	TGTGCCACCAGCAGATTTGACCAGGGTTCTGGCTACACCTTC
NA	13	TRBJ2-7	TRBV6-5	TRBD1	CASRTGVSYEQYF	TGTGCCAGCAGGACAGGGGTCAGCTACGAGCAGTACTTC
NA	15	TRBJ1-6	TRBV5-1	TRBD1	CASSLSTGGESPLHF	TGCGCCAGCAGCTTATCGACAGGGGGTGAATCACCCCTCCACTTT
once	15	TRBJ1-6	TRBV14	NA	CASSAQGSRNSPLHF	TGTGCCAGCAGCGCCCAGGGGAGTAGGAATTCACCCCTCCACTTT
NA	16	TRBJ2-1	TRBV30	TRBD1	CAWFGADGQGGYEQFF	TGTGCCTGGTTCGGGGCTGACGGACAGGGCGGGTATGAGCAGTTCTTC
NA	15	TRBJ1-6	TRBV11-2	NA	CASQRRDGYNSPLHF	TGTGCCAGCCAGAGGAGGGACGGCTATAATTCACCCCTCCACTTT
NA	14	TRBJ1-2	TRBV6-5	TRBD1	CASSPPGQGSGYTF	TGTGCCAGCAGTCCCCCCGGACAGGGGAGCGGCTACACCTTC
NA	14	TRBJ2-7	TRBV25-1	NA	CASSERDSSYEQYF	TGTGCCAGCAGTGAGCGGGACAGCTCCTACGAGCAGTACTTC
NA	15	TRBJ1-5	TRBV2	TRBD1	CASSPGQGREQPQHF	TGTGCCAGCAGTCCCGGACAGGGGAGGGAGCAGCCCCAGCATTTT
NA	16	TRBJ2-2	TRBV12-5	TRBD1	CASGFLTDRSTGELFF	TGTGCTAGTGGTTTCCTTACGGACAGGAGCACCGGGGAGCTGTTTTTT
NA	15	TRBJ2-7	TRBV11-2	NA	CASSSYRETNYEQYF	TGTGCCAGCAGCTCTTACAGGGAAACAAACTACGAGCAGTACTTC
NA	13	TRBJ1-1	TRBV18	NA	CASSPSGNTEAFF	TGTGCCAGCTCACCATCCGGGAACACTGAAGCTTTCTTT